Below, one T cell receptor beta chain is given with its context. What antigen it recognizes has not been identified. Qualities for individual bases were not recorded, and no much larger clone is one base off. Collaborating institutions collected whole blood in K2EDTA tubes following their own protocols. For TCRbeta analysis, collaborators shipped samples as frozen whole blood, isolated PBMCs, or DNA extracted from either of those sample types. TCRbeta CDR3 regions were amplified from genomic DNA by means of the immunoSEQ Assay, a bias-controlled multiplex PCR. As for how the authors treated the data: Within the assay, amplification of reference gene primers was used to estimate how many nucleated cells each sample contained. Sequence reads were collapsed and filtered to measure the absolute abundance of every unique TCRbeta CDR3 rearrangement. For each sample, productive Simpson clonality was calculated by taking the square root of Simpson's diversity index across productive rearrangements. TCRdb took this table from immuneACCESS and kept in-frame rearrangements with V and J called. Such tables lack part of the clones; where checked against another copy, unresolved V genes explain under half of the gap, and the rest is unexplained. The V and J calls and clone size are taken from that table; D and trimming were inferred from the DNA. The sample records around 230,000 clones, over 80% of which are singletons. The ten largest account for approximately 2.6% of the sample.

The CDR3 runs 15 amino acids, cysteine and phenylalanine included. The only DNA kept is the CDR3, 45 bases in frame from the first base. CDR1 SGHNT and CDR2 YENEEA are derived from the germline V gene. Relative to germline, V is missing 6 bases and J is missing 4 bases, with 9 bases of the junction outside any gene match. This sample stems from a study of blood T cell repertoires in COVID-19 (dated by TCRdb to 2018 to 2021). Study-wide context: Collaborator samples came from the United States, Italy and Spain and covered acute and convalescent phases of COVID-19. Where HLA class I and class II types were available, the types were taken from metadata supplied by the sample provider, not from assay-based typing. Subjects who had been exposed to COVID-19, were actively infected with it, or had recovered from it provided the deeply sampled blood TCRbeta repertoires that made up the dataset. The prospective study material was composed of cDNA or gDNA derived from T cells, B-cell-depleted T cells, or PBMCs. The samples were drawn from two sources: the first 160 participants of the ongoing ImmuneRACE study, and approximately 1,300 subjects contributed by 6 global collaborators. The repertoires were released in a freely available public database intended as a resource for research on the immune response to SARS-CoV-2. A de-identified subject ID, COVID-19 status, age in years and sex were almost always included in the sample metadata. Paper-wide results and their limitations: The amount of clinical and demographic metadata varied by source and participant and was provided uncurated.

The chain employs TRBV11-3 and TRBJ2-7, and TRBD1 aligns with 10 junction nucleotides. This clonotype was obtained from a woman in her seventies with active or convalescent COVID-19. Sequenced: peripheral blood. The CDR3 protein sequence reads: CASSPGTGEVYEQYF. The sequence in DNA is TGTGCCAGCAGTCCCGGGACAGGGGAGGTTTACGAGCAGTACTTC.